This T cell receptor beta chain was sequenced for a study of shared T cell receptors in the human thymus. There are 14 residues in the CDR3. With V trimmed by 5 bases and J by 0 bases, 7 bases remained unmatched. Germline CDR1 is GTSNPN and CDR2 is SVGIG (reference sequence). TCRdb keeps only in-frame clones here, not all; method: immunoSEQ multiplex PCR. Found here are fewer than 700,000 clones, over 75% of them singletons; the top ten hold around 0.0099%. In addition, the sample was reused for a study of human thymus T cells. As that study records: Healthy Finnish infants undergoing corrective surgery for congenital heart defects were used as donors. During corrective heart surgery, resections were taken, and the thymus tissue came from them. It looked as if thymic and blood repertoires used V and J genes in a biased way. In unrelated individuals, thymic repertoires overlapped highly, according to related research.

This chain joins TRBV30 and TRBJ2-7, with 7 bases lining up with TRBD2. Sequenced input: thymocytes. The origin of this receptor is a boy younger than two with a congenital heart defect. CDR3 protein: CAWSRDYNSYEQYF. Here the CDR3 DNA reads TGTGCCTGGTCCCGGGACTACAACTCCTACGAGCAGTACTTC. The variable domain in full, completed from reference TRBV30 and TRBJ2-7, reads SQTIHQWPATLVQPVGSPLSLECTVEGTSNPNLYWYRQAAGRGLQLLFYSVGIGQISSEVPQNLSASRPQDRQFILSSKKLLLSDSGFYLCAWSRDYNSYEQYFGPGTRLTVT.